These T cell receptor beta chains were read from a single sample in a study of TIL therapy for anti-PD-1-resistant metastatic lung cancer. The table came from immunoSEQ multiplex PCR; TCRdb's copy has only in-frame clones and leaves some out. The sample has fewer than 60,000 clones; about 86% are singletons. This specimen was blood, taken at baseline. These receptors were obtained from a person between 25 and 80 years old with non-small cell lung cancer. The CDR3 runs from the conserved cysteine through the conserved F or W. The order of the fields is D gene, CDR3 length, clone size, V gene, J gene, CDR3 protein, CDR3 DNA. D genes are given only for firm matches. Where a row states a size, it is once, few, many or the class of an expanded clone; other rows omit it.

TRBD1	14	once	TRBV5-1	TRBJ2-3	CASSTGQSTDTQYF	TGCGCCAGCAGCACGGGACAGAGCACAGATACGCAGTATTTT
.	15	.	TRBV7-9	TRBJ2-7	CASSPRGHEALEQYF	TGTGCCAGCAGCCCGCGGGGACACGAAGCACTGGAGCAGTACTTC
.	15	few	TRBV19	TRBJ2-1	CASSSGAHFYNEQFF	TGTGCCAGTAGTAGTGGGGCCCACTTCTACAATGAGCAGTTCTTC
.	12	.	TRBV5-4	TRBJ2-7	CASSLPSYEQYF	TGTGCCAGCAGCTTGCCGAGCTACGAGCAGTACTTC
.	15	.	TRBV7-9	TRBJ2-5	CASSLLGQPQETQYF	TGTGCCAGCAGCTTATTGGGACAACCCCAAGAGACCCAGTACTTC
.	16	once	TRBV24-1	TRBJ2-1	CATSDPSSVSYNEQFF	TGTGCCACCAGTGACCCCTCATCCGTCTCCTACAATGAGCAGTTCTTC
TRBD1	16	.	TRBV7-3	TRBJ1-1	CASSLNPGGDVGEAFF	TGTGCCAGCAGCTTAAATCCAGGGGGGGATGTAGGTGAAGCTTTCTTT
.	15	.	TRBV21-1	TRBJ2-5	CASSKAGTEKETQYF	TGTGCCAGCAGCAAAGCTGGGACAGAGAAAGAGACCCAGTACTTC
.	16	.	TRBV7-9	TRBJ2-2	CASSPPLSSSTGELFF	TGTGCCAGCAGCCCACCATTGTCCAGTTCCACCGGGGAGCTGTTTTTT
.	15	.	TRBV28	TRBJ2-5	CASSIEGGARETQYF	TGTGCCAGCAGTATCGAAGGGGGGGCTAGGGAGACCCAGTACTTC
.	12	.	TRBV29-1	TRBJ1-4	CSVVGGNEKLFF	TGCAGCGTTGTCGGCGGTAATGAAAAACTGTTTTTT
.	19	.	TRBV28	TRBJ2-1	CASSYPGGRGRLLYGEQFF	TGTGCCAGCAGTTACCCCGGGGGCCGGGGAAGGCTACTTTACGGTGAGCAGTTCTTC
TRBD1	19	.	TRBV19	TRBJ2-6	CASSRAPGTGLTGANVLTF	TGTGCCAGTAGCCGAGCCCCTGGGACAGGGTTGACTGGGGCCAACGTCCTGACTTTC
.	13	.	TRBV5-6	TRBJ2-5	CASSLTGPETQYF	TGTGCCAGCAGCTTGACAGGGCCAGAGACCCAGTACTTC
.	15	.	TRBV28	TRBJ1-2	CASSLSGKERGGYTF	TGTGCCAGCAGTTTATCTGGCAAGGAGCGGGGTGGCTACACCTTC
TRBD2	16	.	TRBV6-2/TRBV6-3	TRBJ2-5	CASSSGLAGFQETQYF	TGTGCCAGCAGTTCGGGACTAGCGGGGTTCCAAGAGACCCAGTACTTC
.	12	few	TRBV7-9	TRBJ2-7	CASAGQSYEQYF	TGTGCCAGCGCGGGACAGTCCTACGAGCAGTACTTC
.	17	.	TRBV6-2/TRBV6-3	TRBJ2-7	CASSRLRTPSLSYEQYF	TGTGCCAGCAGTCGCCTAAGGACACCTAGCTTGTCCTACGAGCAGTACTTC
TRBD2	16	once	TRBV27	TRBJ2-1	CASNQLPGGYMNEQFF	TGTGCCAGCAACCAACTCCCGGGGGGGTACATGAATGAGCAGTTCTTC
.	15	.	TRBV10-3	TRBJ1-1	CAISGGTREGTEAFF	TGTGCCATCAGTGGGGGGACGCGAGAGGGCACTGAAGCTTTCTTT
.	16	.	TRBV27	TRBJ2-1	CASSLPPAGPYNEQFF	TGTGCCAGCAGTTTACCCCCAGCGGGCCCCTACAATGAGCAGTTCTTC
.	14	.	TRBV5-6	TRBJ1-1	CASSLRGGNTEAFF	TGTGCCAGCAGCTTGAGGGGCGGGAACACTGAAGCTTTCTTT
TRBD2	15	.	TRBV6-6	TRBJ2-7	CASSYGGSGVLEQYF	TGTGCCAGCAGTTACGGGGGTAGCGGGGTCCTGGAGCAGTACTTC
.	11	.	TRBV2	TRBJ2-7	CASTTGFEQYF	TGTGCCAGCACGACGGGGTTCGAGCAGTACTTC
.	14	few	TRBV7-8	TRBJ2-7	CASSSPGTSYEQYF	TGTGCCAGCAGCTCTCCAGGAACCTCCTACGAGCAGTACTTC
.	13	few	TRBV25-1	TRBJ1-3	CASSDDSGNTIYF	TGTGCCAGCAGTGACGACTCTGGAAACACCATATATTTT
TRBD2	18	.	TRBV28	TRBJ2-1	CASSSEGLAGGPFDEQFF	TGTGCCAGCAGTTCAGAGGGACTAGCGGGGGGGCCTTTCGATGAGCAGTTCTTC
.	11	.	TRBV20-1	TRBJ2-1	CSATSRNEQFF	TGCAGTGCTACCTCCCGGAATGAGCAGTTCTTC
.	15	few	TRBV2	TRBJ2-2	CASSGQVPNTGELFF	TGTGCCAGCAGTGGACAGGTCCCTAACACCGGGGAGCTGTTTTTT
.	16	.	TRBV6-1	TRBJ1-6	CASSELMARLDSPLHF	TGTGCCAGCAGTGAACTCATGGCGAGGTTGGATTCACCCCTCCACTTT
.	12	.	TRBV6-5	TRBJ2-2	CASSYSAGELFF	TGTGCCAGCAGTTACTCGGCCGGGGAGCTGTTTTTT
TRBD1	15	.	TRBV5-1	TRBJ2-7	CASSFRDSDAYEQYF	TGCGCCAGCAGCTTCCGGGACAGTGATGCTTATGAGCAGTACTTC
.	16	.	TRBV15	TRBJ2-7	CATSSPRGRANGEQYF	TGTGCCACCAGCAGTCCGAGGGGCAGGGCCAACGGCGAGCAGTACTTC
TRBD2	14	.	TRBV19	TRBJ2-5	CASSSRTSSETQYF	TGTGCCAGTAGTTCTCGGACTAGCTCGGAGACCCAGTACTTC
TRBD1	13	.	TRBV28	TRBJ2-7	CASRTGVIYEQYF	TGTGCCAGCAGGACAGGGGTAATCTACGAGCAGTACTTC
.	15	few	TRBV27	TRBJ2-7	CASSFREDDPYEQYF	TGTGCCAGCAGTTTTAGGGAGGACGACCCCTACGAGCAGTACTTC
TRBD1	16	.	TRBV4-1	TRBJ1-5	CASSQGWTGTNQPQHF	TGCGCCAGCAGCCAAGGTTGGACAGGGACTAATCAGCCCCAGCATTTT
TRBD2	15	.	TRBV6-2/TRBV6-3	TRBJ2-1	CASSVGLAGANEQFF	TGTGCCAGCAGCGTCGGACTAGCGGGGGCCAATGAGCAGTTCTTC
.	13	.	TRBV7-9	TRBJ1-3	CASSPGQWPSLHF	TGTGCCAGCAGCCCAGGACAGTGGCCTTCTTTGCATTTT
.	13	.	TRBV15	TRBJ1-4	CATSLLRDEKLFF	TGTGCCACCAGCTTGTTACGCGATGAAAAACTGTTTTTT
.	13	.	TRBV21-1	TRBJ1-5	CASSKSGNQPQHF	TGTGCCAGCAGCAAAAGTGGCAATCAGCCCCAGCATTTT
TRBD2	15	once	TRBV9	TRBJ2-7	CASSVASGRGVEQYF	TGTGCCAGCAGCGTAGCGAGCGGGAGGGGTGTCGAGCAGTACTTC
.	15	few	TRBV4-2	TRBJ1-6	CASSQERPSLPPLHF	TGTGCCAGCAGCCAAGAACGGCCCAGCCTTCCGCCCCTCCACTTT